Reported below is one TCR beta chain. The data were obtained in a study of CD8+ T cells in alopecia areata. Sequencing templates came from extracted RNA that was reverse transcribed into cDNA. This table comes from immunoSEQ multiplex PCR, and its TCRdb copy is limited to in-frame clones, with some not included. Of roughly 200,000 clones listed, 50% to 65% are singletons. The treatment is: oral pan-JAK inhibitor, 5-10 mg twice daily. Both CD4+ and CD8+ T cells were separated by sorting PBMCs. The TCR comes from a human donor with alopecia areata. The source was CD8+ T cells sorted from blood, collected at week 24, from a patient treated with tofacitinib.

The CDR3 spells CASSQERSASTDTQYF. The DNA of the CDR3 is TGCGCCAGCAGCCAAGAGCGGTCCGCTAGCACAGATACGCAGTATTTT. The chain recombines TRBV4-3 with TRBJ2-3; D remains unclear. The CDR3 sequence is 16 residues long. V was clipped by 0 bases and J by 0 bases, with 10 bases between them. The V gene's germline CDR1 is LGHNA and CDR2 YSLEER.